This T cell receptor (beta chain) comes out of a study of T-cell reconstitution after alpha-beta-depleted transplantation in children. Study-wide results and limits: Reportedly, roughly two months post-transplant, alpha-beta T cells arose from several hundred expanded graft clones.

During its preparation, the TCRbeta library received unique molecular identifiers. A single record per CDR3 protein comes from TCRdb applying MiXCR to the PCR reads. This table holds 600,000 to 800,000 distinct CDR3 sequences, 10% to 15% found once. This clonotype was seen at least ten times. What it recognizes is unknown. After removal of 5 bases from V and 0 bases from J, the junction contained 2 bases not matched to a gene. The CDR3 is made up of 14 amino acids. This sequence originates from a girl aged 2-10 years with congenital amegakaryocytic thrombocytopenia, due to receive a stem cell transplant. The chain has TRBV12-3 or TRBV12-4 and TRBJ2-3; 7 bases map to TRBD2. The material was PBMCs, obtained before TCRalphabeta/CD19-depleted stem cell transplant. The CDR3 region is CASSISGSTDTQYF. CDR3 sequence (DNA): TGTGCCAGCAGTATTAGCGGGAGCACAGATACGCAGTATTTT.